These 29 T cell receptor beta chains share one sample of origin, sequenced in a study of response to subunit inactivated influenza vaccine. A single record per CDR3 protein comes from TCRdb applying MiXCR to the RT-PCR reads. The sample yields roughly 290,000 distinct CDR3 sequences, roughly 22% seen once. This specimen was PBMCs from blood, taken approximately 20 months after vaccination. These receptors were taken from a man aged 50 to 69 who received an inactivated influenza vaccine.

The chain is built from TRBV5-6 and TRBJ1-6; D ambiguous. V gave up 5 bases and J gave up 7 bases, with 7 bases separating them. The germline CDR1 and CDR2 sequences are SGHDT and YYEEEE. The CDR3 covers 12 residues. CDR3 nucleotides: TGTGCCAGCAGACAAGGGAATTCACCCCTCCACTTT. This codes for CASRQGNSPLHF. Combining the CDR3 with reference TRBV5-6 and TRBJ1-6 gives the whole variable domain DAGVTQSPTHLIKTRGQQVTLRCSPKSGHDTVSWYQQALGQGPQFIFQYYEEEERQRGNFPDRFSGHQFPNYSSELNVNALLLGDSALYLCASRQGNSPLHFGNGTRLTVT.

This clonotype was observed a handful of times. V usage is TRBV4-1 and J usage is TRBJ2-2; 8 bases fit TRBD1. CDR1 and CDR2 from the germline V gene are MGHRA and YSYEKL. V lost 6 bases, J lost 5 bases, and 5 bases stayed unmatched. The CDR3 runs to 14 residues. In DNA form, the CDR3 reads TGCGCCAGCAGGCCGACAGGGGTAACCGGGGAGCTGTTTTTT. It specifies CASRPTGVTGELFF.

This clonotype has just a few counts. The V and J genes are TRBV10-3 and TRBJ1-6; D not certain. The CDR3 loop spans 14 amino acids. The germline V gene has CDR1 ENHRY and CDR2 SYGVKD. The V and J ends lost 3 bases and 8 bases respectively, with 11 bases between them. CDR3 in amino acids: CAISEPGSYSPLHF. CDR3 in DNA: TGTGCCATCAGTGAACCAGGCTCCTATTCACCCCTCCACTTT.

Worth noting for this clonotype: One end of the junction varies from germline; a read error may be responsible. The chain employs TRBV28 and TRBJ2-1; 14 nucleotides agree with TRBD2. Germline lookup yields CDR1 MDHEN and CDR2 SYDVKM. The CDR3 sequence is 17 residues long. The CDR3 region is CASRTGTSGSFYNERFF. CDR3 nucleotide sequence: TGTGCCAGCAGAACCGGGACTAGCGGGAGTTTTTACAATGAGCGGTTCTTC.

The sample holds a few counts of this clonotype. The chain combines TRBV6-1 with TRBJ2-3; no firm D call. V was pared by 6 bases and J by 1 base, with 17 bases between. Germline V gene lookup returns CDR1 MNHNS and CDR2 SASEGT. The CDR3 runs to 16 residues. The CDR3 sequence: CASRRYPQTGTDTQYF. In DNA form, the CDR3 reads TGTGCCAGCAGACGATATCCTCAGACTGGCACAGATACGCAGTATTTT.

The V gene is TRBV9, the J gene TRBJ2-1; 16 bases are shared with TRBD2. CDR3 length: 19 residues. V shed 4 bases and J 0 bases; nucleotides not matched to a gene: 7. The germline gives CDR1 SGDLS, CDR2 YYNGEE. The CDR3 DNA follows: TGTGCCAGCAGCAGGGGACTAGCGGGAGGGCCGGGCTCCTACAATGAGCAGTTCTTC. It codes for CASSRGLAGGPGSYNEQFF.

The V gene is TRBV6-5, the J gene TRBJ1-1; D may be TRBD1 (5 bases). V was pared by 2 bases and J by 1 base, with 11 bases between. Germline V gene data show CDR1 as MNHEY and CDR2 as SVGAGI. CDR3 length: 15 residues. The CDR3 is CASSYTGGSNTEAFF. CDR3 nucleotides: TGTGCCAGCAGTTACACGGGGGGATCGAACACTGAAGCTTTCTTT.

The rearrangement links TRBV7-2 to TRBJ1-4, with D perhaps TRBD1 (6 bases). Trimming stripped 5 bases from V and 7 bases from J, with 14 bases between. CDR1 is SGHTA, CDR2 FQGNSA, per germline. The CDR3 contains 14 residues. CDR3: CASSERGFVEKLFF. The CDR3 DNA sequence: TGTGCCAGCAGCGAAAGGGGGTTTGTTGAAAAACTGTTTTTT.

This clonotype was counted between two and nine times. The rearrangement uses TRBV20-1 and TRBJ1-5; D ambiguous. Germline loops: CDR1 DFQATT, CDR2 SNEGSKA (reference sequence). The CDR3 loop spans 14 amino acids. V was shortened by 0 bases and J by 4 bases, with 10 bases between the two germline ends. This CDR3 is CSARDMTRNQPQHF. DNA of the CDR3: TGCAGTGCTAGAGATATGACCAGAAATCAGCCCCAGCATTTT.

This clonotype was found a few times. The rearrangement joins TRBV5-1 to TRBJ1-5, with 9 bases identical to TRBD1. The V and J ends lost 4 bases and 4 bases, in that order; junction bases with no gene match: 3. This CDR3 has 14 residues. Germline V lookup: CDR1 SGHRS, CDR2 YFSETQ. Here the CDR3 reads CASSNGQGNQPQHF. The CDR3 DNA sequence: TGCGCCAGCAGCAATGGACAGGGGAATCAGCCCCAGCATTTT.

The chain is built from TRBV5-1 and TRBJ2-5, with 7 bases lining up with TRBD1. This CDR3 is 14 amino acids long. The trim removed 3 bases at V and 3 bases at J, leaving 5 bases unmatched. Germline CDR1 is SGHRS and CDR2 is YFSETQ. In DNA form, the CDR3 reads TGCGCCAGCAGCTCCGGGACAGCAGAAGAGACCCAGTACTTC. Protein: CASSSGTAEETQYF.

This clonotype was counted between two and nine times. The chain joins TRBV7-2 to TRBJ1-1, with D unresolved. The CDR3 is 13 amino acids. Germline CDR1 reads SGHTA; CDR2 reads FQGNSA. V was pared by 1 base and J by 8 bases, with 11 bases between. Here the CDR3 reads CASSLVVGREAFF. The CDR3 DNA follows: TGTGCCAGCAGCTTAGTGGTGGGGAGGGAAGCTTTCTTT.

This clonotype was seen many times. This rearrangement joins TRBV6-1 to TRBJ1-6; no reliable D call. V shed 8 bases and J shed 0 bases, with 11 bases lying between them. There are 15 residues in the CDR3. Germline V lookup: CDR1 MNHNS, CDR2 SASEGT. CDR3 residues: CASHHWSSYNSPLHF. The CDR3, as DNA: TGTGCCAGCCACCACTGGAGCTCCTATAATTCACCCCTCCACTTT.

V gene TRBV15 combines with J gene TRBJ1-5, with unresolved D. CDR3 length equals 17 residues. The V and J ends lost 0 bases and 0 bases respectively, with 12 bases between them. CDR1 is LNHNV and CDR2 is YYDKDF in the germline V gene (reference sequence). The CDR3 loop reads CATSRDPRGSSNQPQHF. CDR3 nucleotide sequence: TGTGCCACCAGCAGAGACCCTAGAGGGAGTAGCAATCAGCCCCAGCATTTT.

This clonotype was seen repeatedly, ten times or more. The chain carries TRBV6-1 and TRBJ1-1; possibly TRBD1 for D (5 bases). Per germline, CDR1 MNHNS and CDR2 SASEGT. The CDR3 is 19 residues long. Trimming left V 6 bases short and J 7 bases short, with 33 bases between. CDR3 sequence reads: CASRSTTEGRVGPRGEAFF. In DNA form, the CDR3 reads TGTGCCAGCAGATCAACTACCGAAGGCAGGGTCGGCCCACGCGGTGAAGCTTTCTTT.

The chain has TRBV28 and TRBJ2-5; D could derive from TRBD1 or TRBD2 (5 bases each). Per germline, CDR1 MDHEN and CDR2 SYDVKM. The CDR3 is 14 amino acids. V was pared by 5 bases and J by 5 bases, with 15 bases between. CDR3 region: CASSPGGAGETQYF. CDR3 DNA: TGTGCCAGCAGTCCCGGTGGGGCGGGTGAGACCCAGTACTTC.

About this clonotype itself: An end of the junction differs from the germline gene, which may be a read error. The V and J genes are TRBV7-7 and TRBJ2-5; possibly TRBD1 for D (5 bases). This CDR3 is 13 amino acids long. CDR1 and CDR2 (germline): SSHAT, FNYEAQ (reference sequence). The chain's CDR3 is CASSLRPGETQYF. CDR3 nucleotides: TGTGCTAGCAGCTTACGACCAGGGGAGACCCAGTACTTC. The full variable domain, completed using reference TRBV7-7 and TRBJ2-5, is GAGVSQSPRYKVTKRGQDVTLRCDPISSHATLYWYQQALGQGPEFLTYFNYEAQPDKSGLPSDRFSAERPEGSISTLTIQRTEQRDSAMYRCASSLRPGETQYFGPGTRLLVL.

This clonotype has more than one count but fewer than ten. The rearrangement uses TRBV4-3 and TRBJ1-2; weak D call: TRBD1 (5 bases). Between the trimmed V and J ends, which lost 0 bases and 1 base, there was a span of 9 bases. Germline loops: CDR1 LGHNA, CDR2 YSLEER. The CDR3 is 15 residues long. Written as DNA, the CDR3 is TGCGCCAGCAGCCAAGATCCGCAGGGTAACTATGGCTACACCTTC. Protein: CASSQDPQGNYGYTF.

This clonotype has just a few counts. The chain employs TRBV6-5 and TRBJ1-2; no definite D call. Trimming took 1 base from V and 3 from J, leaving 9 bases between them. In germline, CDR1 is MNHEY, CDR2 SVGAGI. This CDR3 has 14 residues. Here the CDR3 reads CASSYYGEDYGYTF. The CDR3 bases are TGTGCCAGCAGTTACTACGGGGAGGACTATGGCTACACCTTC.

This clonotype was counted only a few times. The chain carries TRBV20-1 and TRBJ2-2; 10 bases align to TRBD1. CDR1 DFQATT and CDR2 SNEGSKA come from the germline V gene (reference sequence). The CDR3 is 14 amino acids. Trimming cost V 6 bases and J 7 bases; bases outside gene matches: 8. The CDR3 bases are TGCAGTGCGGCAGGGACAGGGGAAATCGGGGAGCTGTTTTTT. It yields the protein CSAAGTGEIGELFF.

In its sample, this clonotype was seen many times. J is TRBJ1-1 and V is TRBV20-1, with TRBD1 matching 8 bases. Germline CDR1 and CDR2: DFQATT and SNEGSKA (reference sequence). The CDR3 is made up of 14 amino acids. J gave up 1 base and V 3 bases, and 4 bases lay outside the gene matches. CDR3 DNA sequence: TGCAGTGCTAGGACCGGGACAGGGAACACTGAAGCTTTCTTT. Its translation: CSARTGTGNTEAFF.

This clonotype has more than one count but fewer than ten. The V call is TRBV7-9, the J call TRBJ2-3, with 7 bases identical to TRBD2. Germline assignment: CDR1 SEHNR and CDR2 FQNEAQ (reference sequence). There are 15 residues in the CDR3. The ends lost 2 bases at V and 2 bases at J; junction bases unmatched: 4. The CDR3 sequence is CASSLPSGFTDTQYF. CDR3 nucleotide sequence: TGTGCCAGCAGCTTACCTAGCGGATTCACAGATACGCAGTATTTT.

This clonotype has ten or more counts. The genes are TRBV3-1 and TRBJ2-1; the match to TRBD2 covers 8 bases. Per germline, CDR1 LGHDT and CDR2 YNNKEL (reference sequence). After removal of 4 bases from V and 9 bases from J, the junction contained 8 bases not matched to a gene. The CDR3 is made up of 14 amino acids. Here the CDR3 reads CASSPSRAGVEQFF. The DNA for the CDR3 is TGTGCCAGCAGCCCTAGCAGAGCGGGAGTTGAGCAGTTCTTC.

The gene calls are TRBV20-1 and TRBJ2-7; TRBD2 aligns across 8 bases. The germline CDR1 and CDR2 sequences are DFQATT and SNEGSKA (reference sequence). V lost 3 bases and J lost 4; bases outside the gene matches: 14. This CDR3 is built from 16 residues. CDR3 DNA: TGCAGTGCTAGGGATCCCCGAGGAGCGGGGGTATACGAGCAGTACTTC. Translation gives CSARDPRGAGVYEQYF.

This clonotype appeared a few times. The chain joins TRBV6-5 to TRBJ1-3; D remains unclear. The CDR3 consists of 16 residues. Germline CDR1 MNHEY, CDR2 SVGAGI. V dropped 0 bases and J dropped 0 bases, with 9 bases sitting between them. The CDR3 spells CASSYSRRISGNTIYF. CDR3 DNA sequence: TGTGCCAGCAGTTACTCGCGCCGGATCTCTGGAAACACCATATATTTT.

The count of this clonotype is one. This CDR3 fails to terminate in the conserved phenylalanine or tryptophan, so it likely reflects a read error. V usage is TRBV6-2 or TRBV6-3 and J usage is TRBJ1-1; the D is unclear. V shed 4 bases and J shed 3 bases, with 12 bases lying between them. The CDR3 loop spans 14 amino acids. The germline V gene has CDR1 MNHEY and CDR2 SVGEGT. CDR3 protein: CASSSSGAYTEAFS. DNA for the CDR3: TGTGCCAGCAGTTCGTCAGGAGCTTACACTGAAGCTTTCTCT.

CDR3 in amino acids: CASSFLAGVQETQYF. CDR3 DNA: TGCGCCAGCAGCTTCCTAGCGGGAGTTCAAGAGACCCAGTACTTC. The rearrangement links TRBV5-1 to TRBJ2-5; 10 bases map to TRBD2. J lost 2 bases, V lost 2 bases, and 3 bases had no gene match. Germline CDR1 and CDR2: SGHRS and YFSETQ. The CDR3 sequence is 15 residues long.

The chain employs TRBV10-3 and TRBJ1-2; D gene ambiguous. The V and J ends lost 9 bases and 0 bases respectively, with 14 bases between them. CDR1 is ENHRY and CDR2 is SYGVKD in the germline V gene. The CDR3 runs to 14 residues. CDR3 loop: CAIGRERTNYGYTF. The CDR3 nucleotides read TGTGCCATTGGTAGAGAGCGAACTAACTATGGCTACACCTTC.

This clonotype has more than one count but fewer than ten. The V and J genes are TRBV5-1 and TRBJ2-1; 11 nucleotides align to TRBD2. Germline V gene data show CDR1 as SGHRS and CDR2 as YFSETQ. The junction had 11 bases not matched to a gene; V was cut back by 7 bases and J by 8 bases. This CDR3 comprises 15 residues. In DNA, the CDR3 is TGCGCCAGCGACTCTCGGACTAGCGGGTCCCATGAGCAGTTCTTC. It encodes CASDSRTSGSHEQFF.